The T cell receptor beta chain described here comes from a study of CD8+CD57+ T cells in acquired aplastic anemia. Study results and limitations: It was found that twenty-nine CD8+ CDR3 sequences were shared between patients and controls. Controls did not differ significantly from patients in CD8+ Simpson's diversity.

The template used for profiling TCR beta VDJ and CDR3 was genomic DNA. TCRdb reanalysed the reads using MiXCR and keeps one entry per CDR3 protein. Of around 200,000 distinct CDR3 sequences listed, 50% to 70% are singletons. The sequenced patients had an expansion of CD8+CD57+ cells seen by flow cytometry. Diagnosis of severe acquired aplastic anemia applied to all patients. About this clonotype: Its antigen is unidentified.

V lost 2 bases, J lost 5 bases, and 7 bases stayed unmatched. CDR1 and CDR2 from the germline V gene are MNHEY and SVGAGI. CDR3 length: 16 amino acids. Input material: sorted CD4+, CD8+, or CD8+CD57+ T cells (not recorded which) from PBMCs. The chain links TRBV6-5 to TRBJ2-2; TRBD2 aligns across 8 bases. The clonotype was recovered from a human donor with aplastic anemia. CDR3 sequence (DNA): TGTGCCAGCAGTTACCAAGCGGGGGCGTCTACCGGGGAGCTGTTTTTT. Its protein product is CASSYQAGASTGELFF.